This TCR beta chain comes out of a study of blood T cell repertoires in COVID-19. Study overall: From the United States, Italy and Spain came samples of acute and convalescent COVID-19.

The assay was immunoSEQ multiplex PCR, and TCRdb's table has in-frame clones only and misses some. The table lists roughly 52,000 clones, roughly 90% of them singletons, with about 27% in the top ten. The CDR3 spans 14 residues. V lost 5 bases, J lost 4 bases, and 6 bases stayed unmatched. Germline CDR1 PRHDT, CDR2 FYEKMQ (reference sequence). What was sequenced was peripheral blood. This chain joins TRBV13 and TRBJ1-2, with TRBD1 matching over 8 bases. The clonotype comes from a woman older than 75 with acute or convalescent COVID-19. CDR3 coding DNA: TGTGCCAGCAGCAAACAGGGGGGTATCTATGGCTACACCTTC. It is translated as CASSKQGGIYGYTF.